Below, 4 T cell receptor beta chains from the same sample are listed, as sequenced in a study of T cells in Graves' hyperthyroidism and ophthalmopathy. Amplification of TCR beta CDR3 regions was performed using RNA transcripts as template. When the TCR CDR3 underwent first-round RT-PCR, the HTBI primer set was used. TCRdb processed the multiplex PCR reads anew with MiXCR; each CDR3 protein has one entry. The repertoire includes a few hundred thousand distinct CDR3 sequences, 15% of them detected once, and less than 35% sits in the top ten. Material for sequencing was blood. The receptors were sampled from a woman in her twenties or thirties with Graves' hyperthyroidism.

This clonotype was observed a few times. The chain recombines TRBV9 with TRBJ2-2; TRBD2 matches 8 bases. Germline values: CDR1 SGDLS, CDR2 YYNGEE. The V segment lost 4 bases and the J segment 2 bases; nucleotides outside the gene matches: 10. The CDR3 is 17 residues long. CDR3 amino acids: CASSPSGTSLNTGELFF. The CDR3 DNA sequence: TGTGCCAGCAGCCCTTCTGGGACTAGTCTAAACACCGGGGAGCTGTTTTTT.

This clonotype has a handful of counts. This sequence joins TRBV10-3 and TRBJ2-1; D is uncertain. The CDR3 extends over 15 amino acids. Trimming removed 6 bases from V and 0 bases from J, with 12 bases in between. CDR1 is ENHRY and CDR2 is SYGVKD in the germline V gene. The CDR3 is CAIRDGNSSYNEQFF. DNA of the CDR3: TGTGCCATCAGGGACGGAAACAGCTCCTACAATGAGCAGTTCTTC.

DNA for the CDR3: TGTGCCAGCAGCGTAGCTGAGGGCGGATATGAAAAACTGTTTTTT. Residues: CASSVAEGGYEKLFF. The rearrangement uses TRBV9 and TRBJ1-4; D is undetermined. The germline CDR1 and CDR2 sequences are SGDLS and YYNGEE. V was cut by 0 bases and J by 6 bases, with 12 bases left in between. The CDR3 loop spans 15 amino acids.

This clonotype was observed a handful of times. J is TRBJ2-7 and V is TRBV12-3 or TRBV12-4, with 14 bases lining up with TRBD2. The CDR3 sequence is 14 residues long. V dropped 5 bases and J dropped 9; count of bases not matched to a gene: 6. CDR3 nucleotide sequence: TGTGCCAGCAGTCAAGGACTAGCGGGAGGTTCGCAGTACTTC. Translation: CASSQGLAGGSQYF.